This passage covers 30 T cell receptor beta chains from one sample sequenced in a study of Tregs in tolerant kidney transplant recipients. Clones were sequenced by immunoSEQ multiplex PCR, and TCRdb holds only the in-frame ones, with some missing. The sample yields around 52,000 clones, 80% to 90% seen once. The specimen sequenced was CD4+ T cells from blood. Receptors were obtained from a human donor in good health.

The V call is TRBV20-1, the J call TRBJ1-5; D is undetermined. The CDR3 loop spans 10 amino acids. V lost 5 bases, J lost 7 bases, and 6 bases lay in between. Germline CDR1 and CDR2: DFQATT and SNEGSKA (reference sequence). In DNA, the CDR3 is TGCAGTGCTGGGGAGCAGCCCCAGCATTTT. This sequence encodes CSAGEQPQHF.

Written as DNA, the CDR3 is TGTGCCAGCAGTTCCCTCAACAGGGGCGCTAACTATGGCTACACCTTC. Its translation is CASSSLNRGANYGYTF. The V call is TRBV6-5, the J call TRBJ1-2; 7 bases fit TRBD1. In germline, CDR1 is MNHEY, CDR2 SVGAGI. This CDR3 contains 16 residues. J gave up 0 bases and V 4 bases, and 8 bases lay outside the gene matches.

V and J are TRBV21-1 and TRBJ1-1. TRBV21-1 is described as a pseudogene. The CDR3 runs to 11 residues. CDR3 sequence (DNA): TGTGCCAGAAAGGTTGACACTGAAGCTTTCTTT. Its translation is CARKVDTEAFF.

The V and J genes are TRBV6-5 and TRBJ1-4, with D possibly being TRBD1 (6 bases). Germline values: CDR1 MNHEY, CDR2 SVGAGI. The germline V and J ends were trimmed by 6 bases and 8 bases, with 19 bases remaining between them. The CDR3 totals 15 residues. CDR3 sequence: CASSPTGGRWEKLFF. CDR3 coding DNA: TGTGCCAGCAGCCCCACGGGGGGGCGCTGGGAAAAACTGTTTTTT.

The gene calls are TRBV14 and TRBJ1-1; the D gene is possibly TRBD1 (6 bases). The V end was cut by 2 bases, the J end by 6 bases, with 13 bases between. The germline gives CDR1 SGHDN, CDR2 FVKESK. There are 14 residues in the CDR3. CDR3 protein: CASSQSRGSAEAFF. In DNA, the CDR3 is TGTGCCAGCAGCCAATCAAGGGGGTCGGCTGAAGCTTTCTTT.

The chain employs TRBV11-2 and TRBJ1-1; D might be TRBD1 (5 bases). This CDR3 spans 13 amino acids. With 4 bases removed from V and 9 bases from J, the gap between germline ends came to 15 bases. Germline V lookup: CDR1 SGHAT, CDR2 FQNNGV. The DNA for the CDR3 is TGTGCCAGCAGCTCGGGACCTAGCCCGAAAGCTTTCTTT. Amino acid sequence: CASSSGPSPKAFF.

The chain carries TRBV5-1 and TRBJ2-7; 7 bases agree with TRBD2. The CDR3 is 14 amino acids. Germline values: CDR1 SGHRS, CDR2 YFSETQ. The V segment lost 9 bases and the J segment 3 bases; nucleotides outside the gene matches: 12. CDR3 amino acids: CATKKGLADYEQYF. The CDR3 nucleotides read TGCGCCACCAAAAAGGGGCTAGCGGACTACGAGCAGTACTTC.

As regards this clone: The junction departs from germline at one end; a sequencing error may be responsible. V and J are TRBV20-1 and TRBJ1-5; a weak D match, TRBD1 (6 bases). The CDR3 totals 11 residues. Germline CDR1 reads DFQATT; CDR2 reads SNEGSKA (reference sequence). The CDR3 DNA follows: TGCAGTGCTGTGGGGGCGACGGGTTTGAATTTT. This translates into CSAVGATGLNF.

V and J are TRBV6-5 and TRBJ1-2; D uncertain. The germline V and J ends were trimmed by 0 bases and 6 bases, with 11 bases remaining between them. CDR1 and CDR2 (germline): MNHEY, SVGAGI. CDR3 length equals 14 residues. CDR3 nucleotides: TGTGCCAGCAGTTACTCGACCGGCAGGCATGGCTACACCTTC. As protein: CASSYSTGRHGYTF.

The rearrangement links TRBV5-1 to TRBJ2-7; D ambiguous. Trimming took off 3 bases at V and 2 bases at J, with 9 bases between the two ends. This CDR3 has 13 residues. Germline loops: CDR1 SGHRS, CDR2 YFSETQ. The CDR3 is CASSSDGTYEQYF. The CDR3, as DNA: TGCGCCAGCAGCTCCGACGGCACCTACGAGCAGTACTTC.

V gene TRBV9 combines with J gene TRBJ1-5; D not certain. Between the trimmed V and J ends, which lost 7 bases and 2 bases, there was a span of 4 bases. The CDR3 extends over 11 amino acids. The germline V gene has CDR1 SGDLS and CDR2 YYNGEE. CDR3 coding DNA: TGTGCCAGCGGGGGCAATCAGCCCCAGCATTTT. Its protein is CASGGNQPQHF.

The CDR3 nucleotides read TGCGCCAGCAGCACGGGGACGCAGCAAGAGACCCAGTACTTC. Amino acid sequence: CASSTGTQQETQYF. The chain couples TRBV5-1 to TRBJ2-5; D assignment may be TRBD1 or TRBD2 (5 bases each). Per the germline V gene, CDR1 is SGHRS and CDR2 is YFSETQ. The CDR3 runs to 14 residues. V was clipped by 4 bases and J by 2 bases, with 12 bases between them.

The CDR3 DNA is TGTGCCAGTAGTATCCGTGGACTAGCGGGAGAAGAGACCCAGTACTTC. It yields the protein CASSIRGLAGEETQYF. The V gene is TRBV19, the J gene TRBJ2-5; the match to TRBD2 covers 13 bases. V was clipped by 3 bases and J by 3 bases; unmatched bases: 4. The CDR3 spans 16 residues. Germline loops: CDR1 LNHDA, CDR2 SQIVND (reference sequence).

This clone was observed once. V and J are TRBV5-4 and TRBJ2-3; TRBD2 might be the D (6 bases). The CDR3 extends over 15 amino acids. Trimming removed 4 bases at V and 3 bases at J, with 15 bases between. Germline V lookup: CDR1 SGHNT, CDR2 YYREEE (reference sequence). CDR3 in amino acids: CASSQRLGLTDTQYF. The CDR3 bases are TGTGCCAGCAGCCAAAGACTAGGTCTAACAGATACGCAGTATTTT.

The chain links TRBV5-1 to TRBJ2-2; D remains unclear. The CDR3 has 15 amino acids. Trimming removed 4 bases at V and 5 bases at J, with 15 bases between. The germline V gene has CDR1 SGHRS and CDR2 YFSETQ. CDR3 region: CASSRIRADTGELFF. In DNA, the CDR3 is TGCGCCAGCAGCAGGATTAGGGCAGATACCGGGGAGCTGTTTTTT.

The chain links TRBV11-2 to TRBJ2-5; 10 positions match TRBD2. With 2 bases clipped from V and 2 bases from J, the junction kept 5 bases outside the gene matches. The CDR3 runs 16 residues. The germline gives CDR1 SGHAT, CDR2 FQNNGV. The CDR3 sequence is CASSLRPAGGQETQYF. The CDR3 DNA sequence: TGTGCCAGCAGCTTAAGGCCAGCGGGAGGGCAAGAGACCCAGTACTTC.

In its sample, this clone was seen once. The chain has TRBV6-1 and TRBJ1-2; possibly TRBD1 for D (6 bases). The germline V and J ends were trimmed by 0 bases and 1 base, with 9 bases remaining between them. The germline gives CDR1 MNHNS, CDR2 SASEGT. CDR3 length: 15 amino acids. CDR3 nucleotides: TGTGCCAGCAGTGAAGCACAGGGTAGTAACTATGGCTACACCTTC. Translating it yields CASSEAQGSNYGYTF.

The CDR3 sequence: CAIRDGGRVHEQFF. DNA for the CDR3: TGTGCCATCAGGGATGGCGGGAGAGTCCATGAGCAGTTCTTC. The rearrangement uses TRBV10-3 and TRBJ2-1; 7 nucleotides match TRBD2. With V trimmed by 6 bases and J by 8 bases, 10 bases remained unmatched. The CDR3 runs 14 residues. Looked up from germline, CDR1 is ENHRY and CDR2 is SYGVKD.

The gene calls are TRBV30 and TRBJ2-2, with a weak D call TRBD1 (5 bases). This CDR3 is 12 amino acids long. Germline lookup yields CDR1 GTSNPN and CDR2 SVGIG (reference sequence). Trimming removed 7 bases from V and 6 bases from J, with 12 bases in between. CDR3 sequence: CAFRRDPGELFF. The DNA of the CDR3 is TGTGCCTTCCGCAGGGATCCCGGGGAGCTGTTTTTT.

This chain joins TRBV2 and TRBJ1-2; D is perhaps TRBD1 (5 bases). CDR1 and CDR2 (germline): SNHLY, FYNNEI. The CDR3 is 16 amino acids. V lost 7 bases, J lost 5 bases, and 23 bases lay in between. CDR3: CASTDLRGGLRYGYTF. CDR3 coding DNA: TGTGCCAGCACCGACCTTAGGGGAGGTCTGAGGTATGGCTACACCTTC.

This clone has just one count. J is TRBJ1-2 and V is TRBV4-3; D not resolved. Germline lookup yields CDR1 LGHNA and CDR2 YSLEER. The CDR3 totals 13 residues. Trimming stripped 0 bases from V and 9 bases from J, with 11 bases between. The CDR3 sequence: CASSQDLRDSYTF. CDR3 sequence (DNA): TGCGCCAGCAGCCAAGATTTAAGGGATAGCTACACCTTC.

The V and J genes are TRBV11-3 and TRBJ2-7; no clear D. CDR3 length: 14 residues. Per the germline V gene, CDR1 is SGHNT and CDR2 is YENEEA. The ends were cut back, 6 bases at V and 1 base at J, with 13 bases in the middle. CDR3 sequence (DNA): TGTGCCAGCAGTCTAGTGTCAGGTTCCTACGAGCAGTACTTC. Residues: CASSLVSGSYEQYF.

This clone is medium-sized (0.01 to 0.1%) within its sample. The chain combines TRBV7-2 with TRBJ1-5, with TRBD1 matching over 7 bases. Germline lookup yields CDR1 SGHTA and CDR2 FQGNSA. V shed 0 bases and J 11 bases; nucleotides not matched to a gene: 10. This CDR3 is 15 amino acids long. The CDR3 coding sequence is TGTGCCAGCAGCTTAGCCTCGACAGGGACAAAGGCCCAGCATTTT. This codes for CASSLASTGTKAQHF. Full variable domain (missing parts from reference TRBV7-2 and TRBJ1-5): GAGVSQSPSNKVTEKGKDVELRCDPISGHTALYWYRQSLGQGLEFLIYFQGNSAPDKSGLPSDRFSAERTGGSVSTLTIQRTQQEDSAVYLCASSLASTGTKAQHFGDGTRLSIL.

This clone was seen a single time. The genes are TRBV4-3 and TRBJ2-3; 11 nucleotides align to TRBD2. Germline CDR1 reads LGHNA; CDR2 reads YSLEER. The junction had 6 bases not matched to a gene; V was cut back by 4 bases and J by 3 bases. The CDR3 sequence is 16 residues long. CDR3 in amino acids: CASSPLSGGGTDTQYF. Written as DNA, the CDR3 is TGCGCCAGCAGCCCTCTTAGCGGGGGGGGAACAGATACGCAGTATTTT.

The chain carries TRBV29-1 and TRBJ2-7, with 10 nucleotides matching TRBD2. V shed 5 bases, J shed 2 bases, and the junction held 3 bases outside the gene matches. The CDR3 runs 13 residues. Germline lookup yields CDR1 SQVTM and CDR2 ANQGSEA. CDR3 DNA: TGCAGCGTTATAGCGGGAGGAGCCTACGAGCAGTACTTC. As protein: CSVIAGGAYEQYF.

V and J are TRBV5-1 and TRBJ2-2; no reliable D call. V lost 0 bases to trimming and J lost 5 bases, with 11 bases between them. This CDR3 spans 15 amino acids. Germline V lookup: CDR1 SGHRS, CDR2 YFSETQ. CDR3 bases: TGCGCCAGCAGCTTGGTGAGTGGGCGGACCGGGGAGCTGTTTTTT. This sequence encodes CASSLVSGRTGELFF.

This chain links TRBV6-5 with TRBJ1-2, with D possibly TRBD1 on 5 matching bases. Trimming took off 8 bases at V and 4 bases at J, with 17 bases between the two ends. CDR1 is MNHEY, CDR2 SVGAGI, per germline. The CDR3 extends over 14 amino acids. DNA of the CDR3: TGTGCCAGCTCGGGGACTCTACCGGGCTATGGCTACACCTTC. This codes for CASSGTLPGYGYTF.

This rearrangement joins TRBV5-4 to TRBJ2-3; 10 positions agree with TRBD2. Germline assignment: CDR1 SGHNT and CDR2 YYREEE (reference sequence). V was clipped by 1 base and J by 1 base; unmatched bases: 0. CDR3 size: 15 residues. CDR3 in DNA: TGTGCCAGCAGCTTGACTAGCGGGGGCACAGATACGCAGTATTTT. Residues: CASSLTSGGTDTQYF.

The chain carries TRBV15 and TRBJ2-1; D gene ambiguous. Per germline, CDR1 LNHNV and CDR2 YYDKDF (reference sequence). With 3 bases removed from V and 9 bases from J, the gap between germline ends came to 15 bases. The CDR3 covers 14 residues. CDR3 DNA sequence: TGTGCCACCAGCAGCCAGGCCAATAGAGGTGAGCAGTTCTTC. This gives the protein CATSSQANRGEQFF.

V gene TRBV5-8 combines with J gene TRBJ2-1, with 10 bases identical to TRBD2. Germline lookup yields CDR1 SGHTS and CDR2 YDEGEE. V lost 6 bases and J lost 2; bases outside the gene matches: 5. The CDR3 spans 15 residues. The CDR3 sequence is CASTTGLATYNEQFF. CDR3 in DNA: TGTGCCAGCACCACGGGACTAGCGACCTACAATGAGCAGTTCTTC.